Following are 5 T cell receptor beta chains from one sample sequenced in a study of T-cell memory formation after mild COVID-19. TCRdb itself ran the 5' RACE reads through MiXCR, one entry per CDR3 protein. The profile shows around 390,000 distinct CDR3 sequences, 15% to 20% of them singletons. What was sequenced was PBMCs or a T cell subset sorted from them (not recorded which). All receptors derive from a man younger than 35 who had mild COVID-19 (a few samples of this study predate the infection). Cell type and time point are not known.

This clonotype was detected only once. The genes are TRBV11-1 and TRBJ2-7, with D maybe TRBD2 (6 bases). Germline loops: CDR1 SGHAT, CDR2 FQDESV (reference sequence). The CDR3 covers 14 residues. V lost 4 bases, J lost 0 bases, and 10 bases lay in between. As DNA, the CDR3 is TGTGCCAGCAGCTACGGGGGTGACTCCTACGAGCAGTACTTC. Residues: CASSYGGDSYEQYF.

The rearrangement links TRBV5-1 to TRBJ2-1, with D tentatively TRBD2 (6 bases). Between the trimmed V and J ends, which lost 4 bases and 0 bases, there was a span of 11 bases. This CDR3 contains 15 residues. Germline loops: CDR1 SGHRS, CDR2 YFSETQ. CDR3 DNA sequence: TGCGCCAGCAGCCGCGGGGAGAGCTCCTACAATGAGCAGTTCTTC. This codes for CASSRGESSYNEQFF. The variable domain in full, with the rest retrieved from reference TRBV5-1 and TRBJ2-1, is KAGVTQTPRYLIKTRGQQVTLSCSPISGHRSVSWYQQTPGQGLQFLFEYFSETQRNKGNFPGRFSGRQFSNSRSEMNVSTLELGDSALYLCASSRGESSYNEQFFGPGTRLTVL.

This sequence joins TRBV6-2 or TRBV6-3 and TRBJ2-7; 9 bases are shared with TRBD1. Trimming took 8 bases from V and 7 from J; bases not matched to a gene: 9. Germline CDR1 reads MNHEY; CDR2 reads SVGEGT. The CDR3 covers 13 residues. The CDR3 reads CASGYRGLREQYF. For the CDR3, the DNA is TGTGCCAGCGGATACAGGGGGCTGCGTGAGCAGTACTTC.

This clonotype showed up just a few times. This chain joins TRBV20-1 and TRBJ1-3, with TRBD1 as a possible D gene (6 bases). V lost 6 bases and J lost 4, with 13 bases in between. The CDR3 length is 13 residues. The V gene's germline CDR1 is DFQATT and CDR2 SNEGSKA (reference sequence). CDR3 sequence (DNA): TGCAGTGCCAACAGGGAGGGAGGAAACACCATATATTTT. It encodes CSANREGGNTIYF.

The CDR3 spells CASSPTGYGELFF. CDR3 DNA sequence: TGTGCCAGCAGCCCGACAGGGTACGGGGAGCTGTTTTTT. V gene TRBV7-9 combines with J gene TRBJ2-2; TRBD1 agrees at 7 bases. After removal of 5 bases from V and 7 bases from J, the junction contained 4 bases not matched to a gene. Germline V gives CDR1 SEHNR, CDR2 FQNEAQ (reference sequence). The CDR3 runs to 13 residues.